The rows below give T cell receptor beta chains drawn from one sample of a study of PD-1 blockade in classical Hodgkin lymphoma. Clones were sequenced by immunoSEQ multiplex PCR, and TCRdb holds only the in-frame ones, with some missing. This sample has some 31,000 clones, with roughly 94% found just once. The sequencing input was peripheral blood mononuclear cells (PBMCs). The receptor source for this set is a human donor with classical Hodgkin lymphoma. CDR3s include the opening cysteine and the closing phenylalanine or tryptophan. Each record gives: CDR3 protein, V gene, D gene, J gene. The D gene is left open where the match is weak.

CDR3: CASSEAGYSPPHF
V: TRBV6-1
D: NA
J: TRBJ1-6

CDR3: CASKRLLREAQFF
V: TRBV6-1
D: NA
J: TRBJ2-1

CDR3: CASSLNPQGPGNEQFF
V: TRBV5-1
D: NA
J: TRBJ2-1

CDR3: CASSPWTGDTEAFF
V: TRBV27
D: TRBD1
J: TRBJ1-1

CDR3: CSVSLAGGPGTQYF
V: TRBV29-1
D: TRBD2
J: TRBJ2-3

CDR3: CASSFDSSYNEQFF
V: TRBV5-5
D: NA
J: TRBJ2-1

CDR3: CASSLSRVGNTEAFF
V: TRBV27
D: NA
J: TRBJ1-1

CDR3: CASSLWDISYNEQFF
V: TRBV11-2
D: NA
J: TRBJ2-1

CDR3: CASSSLALESGNTIYF
V: TRBV4-1
D: NA
J: TRBJ1-3

CDR3: CASSAPTDTQYF
V: TRBV9
D: NA
J: TRBJ2-3

CDR3: CASSLRQGADEQYF
V: TRBV7-9
D: TRBD1
J: TRBJ2-7

CDR3: CATSTVNSPLHF
V: TRBV19
D: NA
J: TRBJ1-6

CDR3: CAGGDTFNGELFF
V: TRBV19
D: NA
J: TRBJ2-2

CDR3: CASGSGQGYIQYF
V: TRBV12-5
D: TRBD1
J: TRBJ2-4

CDR3: CASTTTEAGNTIYF
V: TRBV19
D: NA
J: TRBJ1-3

CDR3: CASSPRSGNTIYF
V: TRBV5-1
D: NA
J: TRBJ1-3

CDR3: CASTRGGGEFWQPQHF
V: TRBV19
D: NA
J: TRBJ1-5

CDR3: CASSPFSGSSYNEQFF
V: TRBV2
D: TRBD2
J: TRBJ2-1

CDR3: CASSQGQGSGNTIYF
V: TRBV5-6
D: TRBD1
J: TRBJ1-3

CDR3: CAIGIRQGVGGNGYTF
V: TRBV10-3
D: TRBD1
J: TRBJ1-2

CDR3: CASSHLDRGNEKLFF
V: TRBV4-2
D: TRBD1
J: TRBJ1-4

CDR3: CASSPLDRGLGTEAFF
V: TRBV18
D: TRBD1
J: TRBJ1-1

CDR3: CASSSHLGTSGVRGEQFF
V: TRBV11-2
D: TRBD2
J: TRBJ2-1

CDR3: CASSQDFRVYTSNQPQHF
V: TRBV4-1
D: NA
J: TRBJ1-5

CDR3: CASRGGAREAFF
V: TRBV6-1
D: NA
J: TRBJ1-1

CDR3: CAAGTGEVYGYTF
V: TRBV7-9
D: TRBD1
J: TRBJ1-2

CDR3: CASGRGPEGYTF
V: TRBV2
D: NA
J: TRBJ1-2

CDR3: CASSIWAGGPRELFF
V: TRBV19
D: TRBD1
J: TRBJ2-2

CDR3: CSVEAPWSGTYNEQFF
V: TRBV29-1
D: NA
J: TRBJ2-1

CDR3: CASSPQGEEQYF
V: TRBV18
D: TRBD1
J: TRBJ2-7

CDR3: CASSSGLNIYYEQYF
V: TRBV5-1
D: NA
J: TRBJ2-7

CDR3: CASSRVAGGQTDTQYF
V: TRBV19
D: TRBD2
J: TRBJ2-3

CDR3: CASSLEGSDEKLFF
V: TRBV5-1
D: NA
J: TRBJ1-4

CDR3: CASSLDRGNYNEQFF
V: TRBV11-3
D: NA
J: TRBJ2-1

CDR3: CAISVQGTDTQYF
V: TRBV10-3
D: NA
J: TRBJ2-3

CDR3: CASSLGQGWYYGYTF
V: TRBV7-2
D: NA
J: TRBJ1-2

CDR3: CASSGNTEAFF
V: TRBV6-1
D: NA
J: TRBJ1-1

CDR3: CASRTYNEQFF
V: TRBV7-9
D: NA
J: TRBJ2-1

CDR3: CAWSPGASGVVGEQYF
V: TRBV30
D: TRBD2
J: TRBJ2-7

CDR3: CASRGGLREEQYF
V: TRBV6-1
D: NA
J: TRBJ2-7

CDR3: CASTGTGGSKDEQYF
V: TRBV11-2
D: TRBD1
J: TRBJ2-7

CDR3: CASGLGPGGGISYEQYF
V: TRBV12-5
D: TRBD2
J: TRBJ2-7

CDR3: CASSPELGTQHF
V: TRBV7-9
D: NA
J: TRBJ1-5

CDR3: CSATGNGYTF
V: TRBV29-1
D: NA
J: TRBJ1-2

CDR3: CASSVAGTMGEKLFF
V: TRBV2
D: NA
J: TRBJ1-4

CDR3: CAWRPQAGLYNEQFF
V: TRBV30
D: NA
J: TRBJ2-1

CDR3: CASRMDSVKEQYF
V: TRBV6-5
D: NA
J: TRBJ2-7

CDR3: CASSYSGQGNTEAFF
V: TRBV6-5
D: TRBD1
J: TRBJ1-1